This entry concerns a single T cell receptor beta chain. Adults between roughly 18 and 95 years of age took part from under 25 US areas. Categorization into cohorts depended on clinical history that participants reported. The entry originates in a study of blood T cell repertoires in COVID-19. Produced via immunoSEQ multiplex PCR; TCRdb's table is partial and in-frame only. The repertoire has a few hundred thousand clones, roughly 80% of them found once; the top ten carry about 5%. V lost 2 bases, J lost 8 bases, and 7 bases stayed unmatched. The CDR3 has 15 amino acids. CDR1 and CDR2 (germline): GTSNPN, SVGIG (reference sequence).

The sequencing sample was made of PBMCs or T cells enriched from blood (not recorded which). The TCR sequence derives from a man aged 35-49 years who had been exposed to COVID-19. The chain links TRBV30 to TRBJ1-6; the match to TRBD1 covers 9 bases. CDR3 nucleotide sequence: TGTGCCTGGAGTCTCGGGACAGGGACCGATTCACCCCTCCACTTT. This translates into CAWSLGTGTDSPLHF.